This TCR beta chain came from a study of cytomegalovirus exposure and HLA in healthy donors. Concerning this clone: The antigen remains unidentified.

TCRdb keeps only in-frame clones here, not all; method: immunoSEQ multiplex PCR. The table lists 56,000 or so clones, about 92% of them singletons. Study results and limitations: Later, an analysis found that TCR clusters from the first cohort tended to co-occur in the approximately 130 validation repertoires. Cytomegalovirus-associated TCR beta chains were listed, numbering 150 to 200. CMV antigen specificity of a few CMV-associated chains was confirmed in vitro. It was reported that the classifier diagnosed cytomegalovirus status with high specificity and sensitivity in both the original and validation cohorts.

The clonotype comes from a woman aged 18-35 years in good health and CMV-seropositive. The material sequenced was PBMCs.

DNA for the CDR3: TGCGCCAGCAGCCGGCAGCGGGACAGGGAGAACACTGAAGCTTTCTTT. Protein: CASSRQRDRENTEAFF. The chain uses TRBV4-3 and TRBJ1-1; TRBD1 agrees at 9 bases. Germline-derived CDR1 and CDR2 are LGHNA and YSLEER. After removal of 4 bases from V and 1 base from J, the junction contained 7 bases not matched to a gene. The CDR3 extends over 16 amino acids.